These 15 T cell receptor beta chains share one sample of origin, sequenced in a study of TIL therapy for anti-PD-1-resistant metastatic lung cancer. This was the immunoSEQ v3 assay. The method was immunoSEQ multiplex PCR; TCRdb's version includes in-frame clones alone and lacks a portion of them. The sample yields about 60,000 clones, about 69% seen once. Sample time point: pre-treatment sample, taken before nivolumab and TIL therapy. The sample here was blood, taken at baseline. The origin of the receptors is a person aged 25-85 years with non-small cell lung cancer.

The V call is TRBV7-9, the J call TRBJ2-5, with D perhaps matching TRBD1 (6 bases). Germline V gives CDR1 SEHNR, CDR2 FQNEAQ (reference sequence). V dropped 7 bases and J dropped 2 bases, with 14 bases sitting between them. The CDR3 is 14 amino acids. The CDR3 bases are TGTGCCAGCAACAAACAGGGTGGGCAAGAGACCCAGTACTTC. This encodes CASNKQGGQETQYF.

J is TRBJ2-5 and V is TRBV5-1; no firm D call. There are 14 residues in the CDR3. Germline values: CDR1 SGHRS, CDR2 YFSETQ. Between the trimmed V and J ends, which lost 0 bases and 1 base, there was a span of 7 bases. CDR3 nucleotide sequence: TGCGCCAGCAGCTTGGAAGGCAGCCAAGAGACCCAGTACTTC. It specifies CASSLEGSQETQYF.

The gene calls are TRBV5-1 and TRBJ2-2; 7 nucleotides line up with TRBD2. Germline loops: CDR1 SGHRS, CDR2 YFSETQ. The V gene end was trimmed by 5 bases and the J gene end by 3 bases; junction bases not matched to a gene: 4. CDR3 length: 14 residues. The CDR3 DNA reads TGCGCCAGCAGATACGGACTAGACACCGGGGAGCTGTTTTTT. This sequence encodes CASRYGLDTGELFF.

The V and J genes are TRBV5-4 and TRBJ2-1; the D is unclear. CDR1 and CDR2 (germline): SGHNT, YYREEE (reference sequence). Trimming took 4 bases from V and 2 from J, leaving 10 bases between them. The CDR3 sequence is 14 residues long. The CDR3 region is CASSLSYAYNEQFF. The CDR3 nucleotides are TGTGCCAGCAGCCTTAGTTATGCCTACAATGAGCAGTTCTTC.

V gene TRBV5-1 combines with J gene TRBJ2-7, with a weak D call TRBD2 (6 bases). CDR1 is SGHRS and CDR2 is YFSETQ in the germline V gene. CDR3 length: 16 amino acids. V lost 4 bases and J 6 bases, leaving 23 bases between the germline ends. The CDR3 loop reads CASSAPQGLLGGEQYF. The CDR3 DNA is TGCGCCAGCAGCGCGCCGCAGGGACTTCTGGGAGGCGAGCAGTACTTC.

This clone was detected only once. V and J are TRBV13 and TRBJ1-6, with 7 positions matching TRBD1. The J segment lost 10 bases and the V segment lost 1 base, leaving 7 bases of the junction unmatched. Germline-derived CDR1 and CDR2 are PRHDT and FYEKMQ (reference sequence). The CDR3 length is 15 residues. CDR3 nucleotide sequence: TGTGCCAGCAGCTTAGAGGGACAGTCGGGATCACCCCTCCACTTT. This gives the protein CASSLEGQSGSPLHF.

This clone was seen once. The chain joins TRBV7-2 to TRBJ2-7; a weak D match, TRBD2 (6 bases). Trimming took off 8 bases at V and 0 bases at J, with 20 bases between the two ends. Germline-derived CDR1 and CDR2 are SGHTA and FQGNSA. CDR3 length equals 16 residues. The CDR3 DNA reads as TGTGCCAGCGATCGTTTAGGGGCGGGGAACTCCTACGAGCAGTACTTC. The encoded protein is CASDRLGAGNSYEQYF. Looking up the rest from reference TRBV7-2 and TRBJ2-7 gives the full variable domain: GAGVSQSPSNKVTEKGKDVELRCDPISGHTALYWYRQSLGQGLEFLIYFQGNSAPDKSGLPSDRFSAERTGGSVSTLTIQRTQQEDSAVYLCASDRLGAGNSYEQYFGPGTRLTVT.

This sequence joins TRBV6-5 and TRBJ2-1; D not certain. The V gene's germline CDR1 is MNHEY and CDR2 SVGAGI. The V gene lost 6 bases and the J gene lost 5 bases, with 11 bases spanning the gap. CDR3 length: 13 residues. CDR3 DNA: TGTGCCAGCAGCGTTGGCAGCCACAATGAGCAGTTCTTC. Translating gives CASSVGSHNEQFF.

In its sample, this clone was seen a few times. V is TRBV5-1 and J is TRBJ1-1; D uncertain. CDR3 length equals 13 residues. The germline V gene encodes CDR1 SGHRS and CDR2 YFSETQ. Trimming removed 4 bases at V and 2 bases at J, with 9 bases between. CDR3 region: CASSHSINTEAFF. The CDR3 coding sequence is TGCGCCAGCAGCCACAGTATTAACACTGAAGCTTTCTTT.

This chain joins TRBV4-1 and TRBJ2-1; 13 positions match TRBD2. This CDR3 has 15 residues. CDR1 is MGHRA and CDR2 is YSYEKL in the germline V gene. V was clipped by 4 bases and J by 9 bases; unmatched bases: 6. The CDR3 DNA is TGCGCCAGCAGCCTAACTAGCGGGGGGGCCGGTGAGCAGTTCTTC. Amino acids: CASSLTSGGAGEQFF.

This chain links TRBV10-3 with TRBJ1-1, with a possible D match to TRBD1 (5 bases). V was trimmed by 7 bases and J by 4 bases, leaving 22 bases between them. This CDR3 spans 16 amino acids. Germline CDR1 reads ENHRY; CDR2 reads SYGVKD. CDR3 loop: CAIMAQLGLSGTEAFF. CDR3 coding DNA: TGTGCCATCATGGCGCAGTTGGGGCTATCGGGCACTGAAGCTTTCTTT.

This clone was recorded once. This chain uses TRBV28 with TRBJ1-5, with D possibly TRBD1 on 6 matching bases. This CDR3 has 15 amino acids. Germline V CDR1 and CDR2: MDHEN, SYDVKM. V lost 3 bases and J 7 bases, leaving 16 bases between the germline ends. The CDR3 DNA reads as TGTGCCAGCAGTTTCCAGGGGCATTACAACCAGCCCCAGCATTTT. Its translation: CASSFQGHYNQPQHF.

This chain connects TRBV5-8 to TRBJ2-7; 7 nucleotides align to TRBD1. V shed 2 bases and J 1 base; nucleotides not matched to a gene: 6. The CDR3 spans 15 residues. CDR1 SGHTS and CDR2 YDEGEE come from the germline V gene. The CDR3 nucleotides read TGTGCCAGCAGCTTTACGGACAGGACTTCCTACGAGCAGTACTTC. It translates to CASSFTDRTSYEQYF.

This clone was detected only once. The V gene is TRBV6-1, the J gene TRBJ1-1; the D gene is possibly TRBD1 (5 bases). CDR1 and CDR2 from the germline V gene are MNHNS and SASEGT. CDR3 length equals 14 residues. V was trimmed by 2 bases and J by 1 base, leaving 8 bases between them. CDR3 sequence reads: CASSEWDGNTEAFF. The CDR3 nucleotides are TGTGCCAGCAGTGAATGGGACGGGAACACTGAAGCTTTCTTT.

The chain uses TRBV5-1 and TRBJ2-2, with TRBD1 identical over 7 bases. The trim removed 5 bases at V and 1 base at J, leaving 5 bases unmatched. Germline V CDR1 and CDR2: SGHRS, YFSETQ. The CDR3 sequence is 15 residues long. CDR3: CASSPGTENTGELFF. CDR3 bases: TGCGCCAGCAGTCCCGGGACAGAGAACACCGGGGAGCTGTTTTTT.